Listed below are T cell receptor beta chains from one sample, sequenced in a study of blood T cell repertoires in COVID-19. TCRdb keeps only in-frame clones here, not all; method: immunoSEQ multiplex PCR. The table records hundreds of thousands of clones, about 90% of them present only once. The source material was peripheral blood. These receptors all stem from a woman aged 25 to 39 with COVID-19, enrolled during active disease. Each CDR3 is given with its conserved first and last residue. A D gene is named only where the DNA matches it firmly. Not all rows give a size; the values are once, few, many and, for expanded clones, a class.

j_gene	v_gene	d_gene	abundance	CDR3nt	CDR3aa
TRBJ1-6	TRBV28	.	.	TGTGCCAGCAGTTTCCCCCTCCCCAGTGGCTATAATTCACCCCTCCACTTT	CASSFPLPSGYNSPLHF
TRBJ1-2	TRBV19	.	.	TGTGCCAGTAGCATGGAAGGCAGGGGTCAACCGTATAACTATGGCTACACCTTC	CASSMEGRGQPYNYGYTF
TRBJ1-5	TRBV6-1	.	.	TGTGCCAGCAGTGAAGCTTCCGGGGTTAGCAATCAGCCCCAGCATTTT	CASSEASGVSNQPQHF
TRBJ1-3	TRBV14	.	.	TGTGCCAGCAGCAGGGGGTCTCACTCTGGAAACACCATATATTTT	CASSRGSHSGNTIYF
TRBJ2-3	TRBV6-1	.	few	TGTGCCAGCAGTGATCCGGGACAAGGGACGGGCGATACGCAGTATTTT	CASSDPGQGTGDTQYF
TRBJ1-3	TRBV14	TRBD1	few	TGTGCCAGCAGCCGACAGGGGGCTGGAAACACCATATATTTT	CASSRQGAGNTIYF
TRBJ1-4	TRBV4-2	.	.	TGTGCCAGCAGCCAAGACGAAACTAACCAAGAAAAACTGTTTTTT	CASSQDETNQEKLFF
TRBJ1-5	TRBV5-6	.	.	TGTGCCAGCAGCTCCTCCCAGGAATTGTGGAATCAGCCCCAGCATTTT	CASSSSQELWNQPQHF
TRBJ2-3	TRBV5-1	.	.	TGCGCCAGCAGCTGGGCCCTGCTCACAGATACGCAGTATTTT	CASSWALLTDTQYF
TRBJ2-1	TRBV19	TRBD2	.	TGTGCCAGTAGTACCGGGACTAGCGGGGGGCCATACAATGAGCAGTTCTTC	CASSTGTSGGPYNEQFF
TRBJ2-7	TRBV6-2/TRBV6-3	TRBD1	.	TGTGCCAGCAGTCAAACACAGGGGGGCACCTACGAGCAGTACTTC	CASSQTQGGTYEQYF
TRBJ1-1	TRBV19	TRBD1	.	TGTGCCAGTAGTCCTGGGACAGTGTGGGAGCCTGAAGCTTTCTTT	CASSPGTVWEPEAFF
TRBJ2-5	TRBV9	TRBD2	.	TGTGCCAGCAGCGTTGCTAGCGGGGGGGCAGTGGAGGAGACCCAGTACTTC	CASSVASGGAVEETQYF
TRBJ1-2	TRBV2	.	.	TGTGCCAGCAGTGAAGCTGGGGGATGGGGGGACTATGGCTACACCTTC	CASSEAGGWGDYGYTF
TRBJ2-3	TRBV18	.	.	TGTGCCAGCTCACCGGGCATCAGCCCAGATACGCAGTATTTT	CASSPGISPDTQYF
TRBJ2-3	TRBV7-8	.	.	TGTGCCAGCAGCTCCCCGCCCAGCGCTAGCACAGATACGCAGTATTTT	CASSSPPSASTDTQYF
TRBJ2-7	TRBV5-6	TRBD1	.	TGTGCCAGCTGCCCTACAGGGGACAGGGTCCACGAGCAGTACTTC	CASCPTGDRVHEQYF
TRBJ1-1	TRBV18	.	.	TGTGCCAGCTCCCCCACCTCAGTAAATGTCCACATGAACACTGAAGCTTTCTTT	CASSPTSVNVHMNTEAFF
TRBJ1-5	TRBV28	.	few	TGTGCCAGCAGCCCCGGGGATCAGCCCCAGCATTTT	CASSPGDQPQHF
TRBJ2-1	TRBV5-1	.	once	TGCGCCAGCAGCTCTTACAGCTCTCTCTACAATGAGCAGTTCTTC	CASSSYSSLYNEQFF
TRBJ1-5	TRBV10-2	.	many	TGCGCCAGCAGTGGGACACTCAATCAGCCCCAGCATTTT	CASSGTLNQPQHF
TRBJ2-7	TRBV5-8	TRBD2	.	TGTGCCAGCAGCTTGGCCATGGGAGGGAACGAGCAGTACTTC	CASSLAMGGNEQYF
TRBJ1-3	TRBV18	TRBD1	.	TGTGCCAGCTCACCACCCGACAGGGGACTTACTGGAAACACCATATATTTT	CASSPPDRGLTGNTIYF
TRBJ1-2	TRBV10-3	TRBD1	.	TGTGCCATCAGTCAGACAGGGACGGGCGGCTACACCTTC	CAISQTGTGGYTF
TRBJ1-1	TRBV6-1	.	.	TGTGCCAGCATCCAGGGTAGAGCGGGGGTCCCTGAAGCTTTCTTT	CASIQGRAGVPEAFF
TRBJ1-5	TRBV15	.	.	TGTGCCACCAGCAGAGATCCTGGCAGTTCATCCCCCCAGCATTTT	CATSRDPGSSSPQHF
TRBJ1-2	TRBV7-9	TRBD1	.	TGTGCCAGCAGCTTGGACAGGGGATATGGCTACACCTTC	CASSLDRGYGYTF
TRBJ1-3	TRBV11-1	.	.	TGTGCCAGCAGCTCTGGTGCCAGCTCTGGAAACACCATATATTTT	CASSSGASSGNTIYF
TRBJ2-5	TRBV4-2	TRBD2	.	TGTGCCAGCAGCCAAGATATAGGACTAGCGGGGGGGCTGGAGACCCAGTACTTC	CASSQDIGLAGGLETQYF
TRBJ2-7	TRBV6-5	.	.	TGTGCCAGCAGTTACGGTAGCGACTCGACCTACGAGCAGTACTTC	CASSYGSDSTYEQYF
TRBJ1-1	TRBV10-1	.	.	TGCGCCAGCAGTGATTCAGGGTACACTGAAGCTTTCTTT	CASSDSGYTEAFF
TRBJ2-1	TRBV5-1	TRBD1	.	TGCGCCAGCAGCTTTCAGGGACAGGCCACCAATGAGCAGTTCTTC	CASSFQGQATNEQFF
TRBJ2-3	TRBV11-2	TRBD1	.	TGTGCCAGCAGCTTCCAGGGACAGTCGCTAGGCCCTACAGATACGCAGTATTTT	CASSFQGQSLGPTDTQYF
TRBJ1-3	TRBV29-1	TRBD1	.	TGCAGCGTTGAAGATGGGGGACAGGGGGCCTTACGTTCTGGAAACACCATATATTTT	CSVEDGGQGALRSGNTIYF
TRBJ2-5	TRBV11-3	.	.	TGTGCCAGCAGCCCCAATTTAGAGGGCCGTACCCAGTACTTC	CASSPNLEGRTQYF
TRBJ2-7	TRBV7-8	TRBD1	.	TGTGCCAGCAGCCGCCGGGACAGGAGCTCCTACGAGCAGTACTTC	CASSRRDRSSYEQYF
TRBJ1-1	TRBV10-2	.	.	TGCGCCAGCAGTGAGGGGGCGGCTGAAGCTTTCTTT	CASSEGAAEAFF
TRBJ2-2	TRBV30	.	.	TGTGCCTGGAGTGTACGACTGGAGCTGTTTTTT	CAWSVRLELFF
TRBJ2-3	TRBV5-4	.	.	TGTGCCAGCAGCTTGCGGCAGGGTTCAGATACGCAGTATTTT	CASSLRQGSDTQYF
TRBJ2-1	TRBV5-4	TRBD2	.	TGTGCCAGCAGCTTGCGGCGGGGGTCCTACAATGAGCAGTTCTTC	CASSLRRGSYNEQFF
TRBJ2-7	TRBV5-1	.	.	TGCGCCAGCAGCTTTTCCATGGAACGAGGCGAGCAGTACTTC	CASSFSMERGEQYF
TRBJ2-5	TRBV6-5	.	.	TGTGCCAGCAGAGCGACACGGGGGGCAGGGGAGACCCAGTACTTC	CASRATRGAGETQYF
TRBJ1-5	TRBV11-2	.	.	TGTGCCAGCAGCCCACTCGGGGGTCAGCCCCAGCATTTT	CASSPLGGQPQHF
TRBJ1-3	TRBV5-5	.	.	TGTGCCAGCAGCCAAGGAGGGACCAACACGGGAAACACCATATATTTT	CASSQGGTNTGNTIYF
TRBJ1-2	TRBV15	.	.	TGTGCCACCAGCAGAGGACGACAGGCTTGGGGCTACACCTTC	CATSRGRQAWGYTF
TRBJ1-1	TRBV19	.	.	TGTGCCAGTAGTATCGATCTCTCCGGGGAAAACACTGAAGCTTTCTTT	CASSIDLSGENTEAFF
TRBJ2-3	TRBV5-4	TRBD2	.	TGTGCCAGCAGCCTGAAAGGTCCGCGGGGGGATCGCACAGATACGCAGTATTTT	CASSLKGPRGDRTDTQYF
TRBJ1-2	TRBV12-5	.	.	TGTGCTAGTGGTTTGGATACTAATCCGACCGCGGGCACCTTC	CASGLDTNPTAGTF
TRBJ2-7	TRBV13	TRBD1	.	TGTGCCAGCAGCTCCCGACAGGGGAGGCTCGAGCAGTACTTC	CASSSRQGRLEQYF
TRBJ2-7	TRBV6-2/TRBV6-3	TRBD2	.	TGTGCCAGCAGTCGACTAGCGGGGGGCTACGAGCAGTACTTC	CASSRLAGGYEQYF
TRBJ1-4	TRBV7-9	.	.	TGTGCCAGCAGCCAATTAGCAACTAATGAAAAACTGTTTTTT	CASSQLATNEKLFF
TRBJ2-5	TRBV4-2	TRBD2	.	TGTGCCAGCAGCCAAGATCTAGCGGGGTACCAAGAGACCCAGTACTTC	CASSQDLAGYQETQYF
TRBJ1-5	TRBV19	TRBD1	.	TGTGCCAGTACTCTCGACAGGGACAATCAGCCCCAGCATTTT	CASTLDRDNQPQHF
TRBJ2-5	TRBV2	TRBD2	.	TGTGCCAGCAGTGCCCCGGGCGGGGGGCAAGAGACCCAGTACTTC	CASSAPGGGQETQYF